The source of this TCR beta chain is a study of blood T cell repertoires in COVID-19. Study at large: Donors in the United States, Italy and Spain gave samples during acute or convalescent COVID-19.

V was pared by 5 bases and J by 4 bases, with 2 bases of the junction left unmatched. The CDR3 totals 13 residues. CDR1 SGDLS and CDR2 YYNGEE come from the germline V gene. Per the original methods: Estimated nucleated cell counts came from reference gene primer amplification. Method: immunoSEQ multiplex PCR; TCRdb's copy keeps in-frame clones and lacks some. The V and J calls and clone size come from that table; D and trimming were worked out from the DNA. The repertoire holds roughly 260,000 clones, with 86% as singletons. The V gene is TRBV9, the J gene TRBJ2-2, with 7 bases that match TRBD1. The receptor was derived from a man aged 35 to 55 who had recovered from COVID-19. Sequencing was performed on peripheral blood. CDR3 nucleotides: TGTGCCAGCAGGGGACAGCTCACCGGGGAGCTGTTTTTT. It is translated as CASRGQLTGELFF.